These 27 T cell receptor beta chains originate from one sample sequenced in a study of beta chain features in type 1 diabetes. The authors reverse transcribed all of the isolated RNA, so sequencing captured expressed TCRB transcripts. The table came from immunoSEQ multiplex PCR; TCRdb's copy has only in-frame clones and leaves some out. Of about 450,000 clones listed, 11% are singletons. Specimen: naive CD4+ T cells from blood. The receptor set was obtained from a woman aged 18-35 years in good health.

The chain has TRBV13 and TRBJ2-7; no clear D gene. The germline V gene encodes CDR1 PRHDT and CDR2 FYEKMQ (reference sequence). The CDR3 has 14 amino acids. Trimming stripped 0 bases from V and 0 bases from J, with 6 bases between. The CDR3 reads CASSLGQSSYEQYF. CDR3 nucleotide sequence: TGTGCCAGCAGCTTAGGCCAGAGCTCCTACGAGCAGTACTTC.

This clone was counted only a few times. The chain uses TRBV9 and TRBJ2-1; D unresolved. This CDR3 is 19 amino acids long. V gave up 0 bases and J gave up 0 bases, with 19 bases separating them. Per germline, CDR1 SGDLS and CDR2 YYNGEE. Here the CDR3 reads CASSVATSDGSFSYNEQFF. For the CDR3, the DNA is TGTGCCAGCAGCGTAGCTACCTCTGATGGTAGTTTCTCCTACAATGAGCAGTTCTTC.

The CDR3 region is CATSRDLQGRSGELFF. CDR3 DNA sequence: TGTGCCACCAGCAGAGATCTACAGGGGAGGTCCGGGGAGCTGTTTTTT. This chain links TRBV15 with TRBJ2-2, with a tentative D call TRBD1 (7 bases). Trimming took off 0 bases at V and 6 bases at J, with 14 bases between the two ends. CDR1 and CDR2 (germline): LNHNV, YYDKDF (reference sequence). The CDR3 totals 16 residues.

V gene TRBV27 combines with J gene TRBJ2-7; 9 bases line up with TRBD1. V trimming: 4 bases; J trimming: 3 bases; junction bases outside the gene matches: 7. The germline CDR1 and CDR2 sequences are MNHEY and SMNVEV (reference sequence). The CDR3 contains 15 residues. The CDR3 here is CASSSAGTGHYEQYF. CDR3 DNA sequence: TGTGCCAGCAGTTCAGCCGGGACAGGGCACTACGAGCAGTACTTC.

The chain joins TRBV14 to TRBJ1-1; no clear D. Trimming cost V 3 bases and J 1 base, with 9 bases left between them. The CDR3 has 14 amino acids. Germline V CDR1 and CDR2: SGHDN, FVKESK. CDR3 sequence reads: CASSQTIRNTEAFF. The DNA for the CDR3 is TGTGCCAGCAGCCAGACCATTAGGAACACTGAAGCTTTCTTT.

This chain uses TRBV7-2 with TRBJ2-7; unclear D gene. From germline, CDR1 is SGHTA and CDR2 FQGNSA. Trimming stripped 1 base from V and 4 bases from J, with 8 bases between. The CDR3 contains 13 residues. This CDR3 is CASSLDGNYEQYF. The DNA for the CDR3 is TGTGCCAGCAGCTTAGATGGGAATTACGAGCAGTACTTC.

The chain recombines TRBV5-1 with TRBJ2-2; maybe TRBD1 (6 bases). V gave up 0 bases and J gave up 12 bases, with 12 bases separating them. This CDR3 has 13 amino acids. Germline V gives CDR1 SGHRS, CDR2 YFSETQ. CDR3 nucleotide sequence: TGCGCCAGCAGCTTGGCTTTGGACAGTAAGCTGTTTTTT. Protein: CASSLALDSKLFF.

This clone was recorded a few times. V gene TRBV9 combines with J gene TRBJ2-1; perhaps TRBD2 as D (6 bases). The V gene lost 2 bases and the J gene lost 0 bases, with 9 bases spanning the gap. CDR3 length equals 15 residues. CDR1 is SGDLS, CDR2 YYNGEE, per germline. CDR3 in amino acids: CASSVGGASYNEQFF. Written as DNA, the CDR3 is TGTGCCAGCAGCGTGGGCGGGGCCTCCTACAATGAGCAGTTCTTC.

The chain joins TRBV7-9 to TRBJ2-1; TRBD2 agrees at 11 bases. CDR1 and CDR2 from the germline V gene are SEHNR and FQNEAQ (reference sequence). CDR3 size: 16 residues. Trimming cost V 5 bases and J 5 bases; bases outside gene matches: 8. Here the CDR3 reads CASSARGLAVNNEQFF. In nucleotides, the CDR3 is TGTGCCAGCAGCGCAAGGGGACTAGCGGTGAACAATGAGCAGTTCTTC.

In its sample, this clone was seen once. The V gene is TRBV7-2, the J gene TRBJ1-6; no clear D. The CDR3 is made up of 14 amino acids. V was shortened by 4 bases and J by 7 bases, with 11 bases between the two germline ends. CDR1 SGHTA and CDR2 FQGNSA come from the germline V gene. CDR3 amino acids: CASSYPRPNSPLHF. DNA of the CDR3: TGTGCCAGCAGCTACCCTCGCCCCAATTCACCCCTCCACTTT.

CDR3 DNA: TGTGCCAGCAGCCAAACTGGGGGGCTCGTGCGCACAGATACGCAGTATTTT. This translates into CASSQTGGLVRTDTQYF. The chain carries TRBV11-1 and TRBJ2-3, with D possibly called TRBD1 or TRBD2 (6 bases each). This CDR3 comprises 17 residues. Trimming pared 5 bases from V and 1 base from J, leaving 19 bases between. Germline V gene lookup returns CDR1 SGHAT and CDR2 FQDESV (reference sequence).

The CDR3 bases are TGTGCCAGCAGCTTGGTCGGACAGGGAGGTTCTGAAGCTTTCTTT. It translates to CASSLVGQGGSEAFF. This rearrangement joins TRBV5-4 to TRBJ1-1; the match to TRBD1 covers 8 bases. The J segment lost 6 bases and the V segment lost 0 bases, leaving 7 bases of the junction unmatched. The length of the CDR3 is 15 residues. Germline-derived CDR1 and CDR2 are SGHNT and YYREEE (reference sequence).

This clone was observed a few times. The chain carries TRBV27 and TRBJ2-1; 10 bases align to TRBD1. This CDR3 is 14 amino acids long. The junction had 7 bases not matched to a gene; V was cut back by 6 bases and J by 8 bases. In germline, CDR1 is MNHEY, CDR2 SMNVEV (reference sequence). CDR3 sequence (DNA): TGTGCCAGCAGCCCCGGGACAGGGGTACATGAGCAGTTCTTC. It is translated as CASSPGTGVHEQFF.

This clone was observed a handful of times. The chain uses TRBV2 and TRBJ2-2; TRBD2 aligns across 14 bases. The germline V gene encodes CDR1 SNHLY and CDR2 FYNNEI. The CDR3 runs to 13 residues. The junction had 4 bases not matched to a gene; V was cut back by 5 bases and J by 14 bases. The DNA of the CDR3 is TGTGCCAGCAGTCCTGGACTAGCGGGAGGTCTGTTTTTT. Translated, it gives CASSPGLAGGLFF.

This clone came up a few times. The CDR3 DNA is TGTGCCAGCAGCTTGATTGAGCAGTTCTTC. Protein product: CASSLIEQFF. This chain links TRBV5-8 with TRBJ2-1; the D is unclear. Germline V gene sequence: CDR1 SGHTS, CDR2 YDEGEE. V gave up 1 base and J gave up 9 bases, with 2 bases separating them. This CDR3 spans 10 amino acids.

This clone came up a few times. Here the CDR3 reads CAISAGGGGEQYF. The CDR3, as DNA: TGTGCCATCAGTGCTGGGGGTGGTGGGGAGCAGTACTTC. This chain connects TRBV10-3 to TRBJ2-7; either TRBD1 or TRBD2 may fit D (5 bases each). V was pared by 4 bases and J by 7 bases, with 14 bases between. Germline CDR1 ENHRY, CDR2 SYGVKD. The CDR3 runs 13 residues.

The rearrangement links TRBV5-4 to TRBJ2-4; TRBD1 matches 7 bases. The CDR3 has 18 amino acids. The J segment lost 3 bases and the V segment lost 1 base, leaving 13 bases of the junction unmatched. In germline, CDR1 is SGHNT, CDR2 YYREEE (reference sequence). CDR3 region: CASSLKRGQGLIKNIQYF. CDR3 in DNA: TGTGCCAGCAGCTTGAAAAGGGGGCAGGGTCTAATCAAAAACATTCAGTACTTC.

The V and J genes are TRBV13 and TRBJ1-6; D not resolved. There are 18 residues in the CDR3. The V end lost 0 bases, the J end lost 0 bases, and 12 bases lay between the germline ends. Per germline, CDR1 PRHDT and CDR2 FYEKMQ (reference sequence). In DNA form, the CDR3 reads TGTGCCAGCAGCTTAGGGTTCCGGCCTAGCTCCTATAATTCACCCCTCCACTTT. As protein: CASSLGFRPSSYNSPLHF.

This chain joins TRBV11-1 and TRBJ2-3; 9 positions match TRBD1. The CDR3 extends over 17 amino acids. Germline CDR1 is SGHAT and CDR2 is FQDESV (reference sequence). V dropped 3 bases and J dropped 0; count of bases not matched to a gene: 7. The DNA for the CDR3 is TGTGCCAGCAGCTTCTCAATACAGGGGGCTAGCACAGATACGCAGTATTTT. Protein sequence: CASSFSIQGASTDTQYF.

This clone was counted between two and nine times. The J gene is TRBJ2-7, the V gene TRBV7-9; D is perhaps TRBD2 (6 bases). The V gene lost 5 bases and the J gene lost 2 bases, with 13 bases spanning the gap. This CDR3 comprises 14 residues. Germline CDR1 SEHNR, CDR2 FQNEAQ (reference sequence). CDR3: CASSPPGLTYEQYF. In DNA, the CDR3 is TGTGCCAGCAGCCCCCCGGGACTGACCTACGAGCAGTACTTC.

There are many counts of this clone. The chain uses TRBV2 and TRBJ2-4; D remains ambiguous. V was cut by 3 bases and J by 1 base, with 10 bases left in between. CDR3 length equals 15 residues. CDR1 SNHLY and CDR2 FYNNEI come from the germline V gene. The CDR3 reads CASSDWRFAKNIQYF. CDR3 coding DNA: TGTGCCAGCAGTGACTGGCGCTTCGCCAAAAACATTCAGTACTTC.

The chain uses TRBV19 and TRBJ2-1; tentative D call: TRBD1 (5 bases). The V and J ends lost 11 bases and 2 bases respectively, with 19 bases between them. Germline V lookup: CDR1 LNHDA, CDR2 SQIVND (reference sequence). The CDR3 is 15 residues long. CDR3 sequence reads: CAGHSTESTYNEQFF. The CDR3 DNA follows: TGTGCCGGACACAGTACAGAGAGTACCTACAATGAGCAGTTCTTC.

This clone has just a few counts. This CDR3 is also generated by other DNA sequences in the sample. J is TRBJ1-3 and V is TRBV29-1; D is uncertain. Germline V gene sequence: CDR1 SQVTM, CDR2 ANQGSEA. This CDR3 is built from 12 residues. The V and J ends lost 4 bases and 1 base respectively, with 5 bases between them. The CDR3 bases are TGCAGCGTTGTGGAGTCTGGAAACACCATATATTTT. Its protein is CSVVESGNTIYF.

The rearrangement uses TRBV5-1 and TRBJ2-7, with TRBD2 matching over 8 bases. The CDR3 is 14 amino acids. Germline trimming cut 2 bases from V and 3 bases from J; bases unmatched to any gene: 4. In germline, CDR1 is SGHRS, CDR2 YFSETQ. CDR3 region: CASSFGRGIYEQYF. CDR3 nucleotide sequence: TGCGCCAGCAGCTTCGGGAGGGGAATCTACGAGCAGTACTTC.

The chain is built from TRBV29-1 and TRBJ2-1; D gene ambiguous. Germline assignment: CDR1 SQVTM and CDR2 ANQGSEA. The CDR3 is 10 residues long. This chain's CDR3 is CSATYNEQFF. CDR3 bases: TGCAGTGCGACGTACAATGAGCAGTTCTTC.

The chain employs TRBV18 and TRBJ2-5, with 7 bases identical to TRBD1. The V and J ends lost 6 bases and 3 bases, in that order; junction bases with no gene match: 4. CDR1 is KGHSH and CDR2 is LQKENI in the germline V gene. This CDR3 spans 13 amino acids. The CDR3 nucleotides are TGTGCCAGCTCTTGGGGACAGAAAGAGACCCAGTACTTC. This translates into CASSWGQKETQYF.

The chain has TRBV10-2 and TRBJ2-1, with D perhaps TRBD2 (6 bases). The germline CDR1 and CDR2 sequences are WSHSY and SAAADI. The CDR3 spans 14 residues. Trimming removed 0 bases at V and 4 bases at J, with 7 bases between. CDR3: CASSESGLYNEQFF. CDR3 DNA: TGCGCCAGCAGTGAGTCGGGACTTTACAATGAGCAGTTCTTC.